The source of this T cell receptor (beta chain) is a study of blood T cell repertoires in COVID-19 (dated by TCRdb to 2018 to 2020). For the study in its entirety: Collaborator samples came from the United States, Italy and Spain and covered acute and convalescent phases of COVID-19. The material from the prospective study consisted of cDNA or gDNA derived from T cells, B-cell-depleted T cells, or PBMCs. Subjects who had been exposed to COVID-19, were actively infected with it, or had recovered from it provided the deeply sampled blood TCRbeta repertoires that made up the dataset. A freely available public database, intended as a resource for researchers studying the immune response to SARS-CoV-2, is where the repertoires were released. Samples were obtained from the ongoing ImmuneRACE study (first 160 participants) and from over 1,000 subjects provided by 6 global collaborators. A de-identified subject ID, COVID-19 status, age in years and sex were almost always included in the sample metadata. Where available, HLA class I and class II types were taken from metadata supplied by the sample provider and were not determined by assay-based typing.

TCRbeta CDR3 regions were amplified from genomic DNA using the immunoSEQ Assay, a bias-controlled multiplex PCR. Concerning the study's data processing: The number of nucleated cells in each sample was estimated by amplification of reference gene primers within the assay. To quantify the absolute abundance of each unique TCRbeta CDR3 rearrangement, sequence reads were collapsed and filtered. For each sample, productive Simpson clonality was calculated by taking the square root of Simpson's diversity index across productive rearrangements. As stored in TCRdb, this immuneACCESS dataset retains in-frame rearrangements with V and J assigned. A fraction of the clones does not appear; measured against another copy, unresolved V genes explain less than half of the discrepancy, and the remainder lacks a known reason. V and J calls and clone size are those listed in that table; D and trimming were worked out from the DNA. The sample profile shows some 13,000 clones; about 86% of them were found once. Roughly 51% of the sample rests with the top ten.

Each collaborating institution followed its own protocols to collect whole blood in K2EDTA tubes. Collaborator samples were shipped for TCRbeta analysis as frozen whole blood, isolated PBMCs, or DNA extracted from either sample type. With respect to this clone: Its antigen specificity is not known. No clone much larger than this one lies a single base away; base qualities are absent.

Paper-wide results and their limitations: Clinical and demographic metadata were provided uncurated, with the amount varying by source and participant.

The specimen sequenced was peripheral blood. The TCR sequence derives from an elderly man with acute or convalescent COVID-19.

The DNA sequence is as follows: TGTGCCAGTAGTCCTATAACAGGGGGAGGAGGCTACACCTTC. This translates into CASSPITGGGGYTF. This chain is built from TRBV19 and TRBJ1-2; TRBD1 fits 8 bases in the junction. Based on the germline V gene (reference sequence), the CDR1 and CDR2 sequences are LNHDA and SQIVND. Trimming accounts for 5 bases at V and 8 bases at J, while the number of junction bases matched to no gene is 10. The CDR3 covers 14 residues, taking in both the cysteine and the phenylalanine. Kept here is only the CDR3 DNA, which spans 42 bases and is read in frame from base 1.